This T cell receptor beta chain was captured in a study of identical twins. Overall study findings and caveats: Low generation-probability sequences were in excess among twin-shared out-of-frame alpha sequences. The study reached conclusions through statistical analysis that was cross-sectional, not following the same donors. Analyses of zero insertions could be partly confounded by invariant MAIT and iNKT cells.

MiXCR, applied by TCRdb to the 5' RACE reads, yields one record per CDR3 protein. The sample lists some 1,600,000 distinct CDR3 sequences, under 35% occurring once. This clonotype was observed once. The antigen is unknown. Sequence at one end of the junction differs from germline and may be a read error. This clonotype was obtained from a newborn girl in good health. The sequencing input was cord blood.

The CDR3 spells CASSWVSERNSYNERFF. As DNA, the CDR3 is TGTGCCAGCAGTTGGGTTAGCGAGCGAAACTCCTACAATGAGCGGTTCTTC. The chain employs TRBV12-3 or TRBV12-4 and TRBJ2-1; D is perhaps TRBD2 (5 bases). The CDR3 consists of 17 residues.